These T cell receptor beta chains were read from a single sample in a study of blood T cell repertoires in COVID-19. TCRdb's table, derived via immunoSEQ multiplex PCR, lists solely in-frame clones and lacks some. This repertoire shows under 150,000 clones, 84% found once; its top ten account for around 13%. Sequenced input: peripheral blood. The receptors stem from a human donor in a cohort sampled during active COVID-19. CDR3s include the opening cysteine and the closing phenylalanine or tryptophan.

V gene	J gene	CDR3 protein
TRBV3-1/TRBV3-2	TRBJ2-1	CASSPSGQLNEQFF
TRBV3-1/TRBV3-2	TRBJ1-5	CASSQGAPDWPQHF
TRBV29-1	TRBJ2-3	CSVGVGATDTQYF
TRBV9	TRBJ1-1	CASSVDINTEAFF
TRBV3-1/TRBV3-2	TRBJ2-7	CASSPDLGSEQYF
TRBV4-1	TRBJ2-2	CASSRDRVSTGELFF
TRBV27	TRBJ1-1	CASSSRFYTEAFF
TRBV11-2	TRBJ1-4	CASSGDRGTRANEKLFF
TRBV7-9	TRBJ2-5	CASSWGTSMETQYF
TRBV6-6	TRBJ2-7	CASSLANGGEQYF
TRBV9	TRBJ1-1	CASSSLRGTEAFF
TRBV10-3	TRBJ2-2	CATVGQRGPNTGELFF
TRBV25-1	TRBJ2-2	CASSESGHTGELFF
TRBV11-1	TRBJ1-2	CASSFGGNGYTF
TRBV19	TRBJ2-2	CASSIVAGARTGELFF
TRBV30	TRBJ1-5	CAWSTVRSNQPQHF
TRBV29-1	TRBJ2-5	CSAMPRGTQYF
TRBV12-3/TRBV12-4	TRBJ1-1	CASRTGNTEAFF
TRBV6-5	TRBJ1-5	CASSYNRQSNQPQHF
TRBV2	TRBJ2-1	CASSGRTSGNNEQFF
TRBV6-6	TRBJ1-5	CASSYSSGGQPQHF
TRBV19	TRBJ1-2	CASSDRGQGYTF
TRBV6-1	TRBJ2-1	CASSERGYRLAGNYNEQFF
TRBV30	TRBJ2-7	CAWSAARDSSTYEQYF
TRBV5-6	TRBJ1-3	CASSLFLGHSGNTIYF
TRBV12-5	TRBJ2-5	CASASERARETQYF
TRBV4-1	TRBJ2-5	CASSEGLAGPRTQYF
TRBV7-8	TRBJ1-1	CASSLGTGFTEAFF
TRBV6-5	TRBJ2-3	CASSPGHLTDTQYF